The 22 T cell receptor beta chains below were found in one sample sequenced in a study of Ad26.COV2.S vaccination and SARS-CoV-2 variants. The data were produced by immunoSEQ multiplex PCR, yet TCRdb's version contains in-frame clones alone and is incomplete. The profile covers about 320,000 clones, with approximately 80% appearing a single time and 2% to 2.5% taken by the ten largest. Treatment here: roughly 18 received Ad26.COV2.S at low or high dose, single or two shots; about 5 received placebo; per-sample allocation not given. Sample collection was performed on day 63 after the first vaccine or placebo injection. The source material was peripheral blood, sampled in a trial of Ad26.COV2.S vaccine versus placebo. Every receptor here comes from a person between 18 and 59 years old who received the Ad26.COV2.S COVID-19 vaccine or a placebo.

This chain links TRBV28 with TRBJ1-1, with TRBD1 matching over 7 bases. The CDR3 loop spans 14 amino acids. The germline gives CDR1 MDHEN, CDR2 SYDVKM. J lost 2 bases, V lost 5 bases, and 5 bases had no gene match. CDR3: CASSGGTANTEAFF. CDR3 nucleotide sequence: TGTGCCAGCAGTGGGGGGACAGCAAACACTGAAGCTTTCTTT. The entire variable domain, with the rest obtained from reference TRBV28 and TRBJ1-1, is as follows: DVKVTQSSRYLVKRTGEKVFLECVQDMDHENMFWYRQDPGLGLRLIYFSYDVKMKEKGDIPEGYSVSREKKERFSLILESASTNQTSMYLCASSGGTANTEAFFGQGTRLTVV.

The CDR3 DNA reads TGTGCCTGGAGTGGGGAGAACACTGAAGCTTTCTTT. This codes for CAWSGENTEAFF. The chain has TRBV30 and TRBJ1-1; D uncertain. The germline gives CDR1 GTSNPN, CDR2 SVGIG (reference sequence). This CDR3 is 12 amino acids long. V shed 1 base and J shed 1 base, with 4 bases lying between them.

The rearrangement links TRBV12-5 to TRBJ2-5; possible D gene TRBD1, 6 bases. In germline, CDR1 is LGHNT, CDR2 FRNRAP. The CDR3 contains 16 residues. V lost 0 bases, J lost 2 bases, and 13 bases lay in between. The CDR3: CASGLVTGHPQETQYF. DNA of the CDR3: TGTGCTAGTGGTTTGGTGACGGGACATCCGCAAGAGACCCAGTACTTC.

The V call is TRBV5-1, the J call TRBJ2-7; TRBD2 aligns across 8 bases. V gave up 3 bases and J gave up 0 bases; unmatched junction bases: 5. This CDR3 contains 15 residues. Per the germline V gene, CDR1 is SGHRS and CDR2 is YFSETQ. The CDR3, as DNA: TGCGCCAGCAGCTGGCGCGGGGGGAGCTCCTACGAGCAGTACTTC. Encoded protein: CASSWRGGSSYEQYF.

This clone was seen more than once but under ten times. This chain joins TRBV11-2 and TRBJ1-3; D is ambiguous. Per germline, CDR1 SGHAT and CDR2 FQNNGV. V was shortened by 5 bases and J by 3 bases, with 14 bases between the two germline ends. This CDR3 is 15 amino acids long. This chain's CDR3 is CASSPDKALGNTIYF. Here the CDR3 DNA reads TGTGCCAGCAGCCCCGATAAGGCGCTTGGAAACACCATATATTTT.

V and J are TRBV5-6 and TRBJ1-2; 11 nucleotides line up with TRBD1. V lost 0 bases, J lost 3 bases, and 4 bases stayed unmatched. CDR1 and CDR2 (germline): SGHDT, YYEEEE. The CDR3 consists of 16 residues. The CDR3 DNA reads TGTGCCAGCAGCTTGGCGGGGACAGGGGGTCACTATGGCTACACCTTC. It codes for CASSLAGTGGHYGYTF.

The chain combines TRBV2 with TRBJ1-2; 9 bases align to TRBD1. Germline V gives CDR1 SNHLY, CDR2 FYNNEI. The CDR3 has 15 residues. V was clipped by 2 bases and J by 3 bases; unmatched bases: 4. This chain's CDR3 is CASSERTGVYYGYTF. In DNA form, the CDR3 reads TGTGCCAGCAGTGAAAGGACAGGGGTTTACTATGGCTACACCTTC. Full variable domain (missing parts from reference TRBV2 and TRBJ1-2): EPEVTQTPSHQVTQMGQEVILRCVPISNHLYFYWYRQILGQKVEFLVSFYNNEISEKSEIFDDQFSVERPDGSNFTLKIRSTKLEDSAMYFCASSERTGVYYGYTFGSGTRLTVV.

This clone was counted many times. The chain recombines TRBV5-1 with TRBJ2-2; D remains ambiguous. V was cut by 0 bases and J by 2 bases, with 11 bases left in between. The CDR3 has 16 amino acids. Germline V gene lookup returns CDR1 SGHRS and CDR2 YFSETQ. DNA of the CDR3: TGCGCCAGCAGCTTGGTCGGCCGGATAAACACCGGGGAGCTGTTTTTT. Translating it yields CASSLVGRINTGELFF.

This chain joins TRBV24-1 and TRBJ2-1; the D gene could be TRBD1 or TRBD2 (5 bases each). Trimming removed 4 bases from V and 5 bases from J, with 20 bases in between. Germline assignment: CDR1 KGHDR and CDR2 SFDVKD. CDR3 length equals 17 residues. CDR3 loop: CATSDRLTRDDDNEQFF. The CDR3 region has the DNA TGTGCCACCAGTGACCGACTTACTAGGGACGACGACAATGAGCAGTTCTTC.

The CDR3 protein is CASTEGHNSETQYF. CDR3 nucleotides: TGTGCCAGCACCGAAGGACACAACTCAGAGACCCAGTACTTC. This chain links TRBV11-2 with TRBJ2-5, with D perhaps matching TRBD1 (5 bases). Trimming removed 7 bases at V and 4 bases at J, with 16 bases between. Per the germline V gene, CDR1 is SGHAT and CDR2 is FQNNGV. The CDR3 runs 14 residues.

The rearrangement joins TRBV7-6 to TRBJ2-1; no definite D call. Germline V gives CDR1 SGHVS, CDR2 FNYEAQ. V lost 3 bases and J lost 8, with 14 bases in between. The CDR3 loop spans 14 amino acids. The CDR3 sequence: CASSFGQHWDEQFF. Written as DNA, the CDR3 is TGTGCCAGCAGCTTTGGGCAGCACTGGGATGAGCAGTTCTTC.

The rearrangement uses TRBV11-1 and TRBJ1-1, with 7 bases fitting TRBD1. J was trimmed by 1 base and V by 5 bases; bases with no gene match: 7. Germline assignment: CDR1 SGHAT and CDR2 FQDESV (reference sequence). CDR3 length: 15 residues. The CDR3 DNA reads TGTGCCAGCAGCAGACGGGACAGTGGGAACACTGAAGCTTTCTTT. Translation: CASSRRDSGNTEAFF.

The gene calls are TRBV7-8 and TRBJ1-2; D is uncertain. The length of the CDR3 is 12 residues. The germline gives CDR1 SGHVS, CDR2 FQNEAQ. The V end was cut by 3 bases, the J end by 8 bases, with 10 bases between. CDR3 coding DNA: TGTGCCAGCAGCTTCCAGTCGGGAGGCTACACCTTC. It encodes CASSFQSGGYTF. The entire variable domain, with the rest obtained from reference TRBV7-8 and TRBJ1-2, is as follows: GAGVSQSPRYKVAKRGQDVALRCDPISGHVSLFWYQQALGQGPEFLTYFQNEAQLDKSGLPSDRFFAERPEGSVSTLKIQRTQQEDSAVYLCASSFQSGGYTFGSGTRLTVV.

The chain has TRBV9 and TRBJ2-2; either TRBD1 or TRBD2 may supply D (5 bases each). The CDR3 totals 15 residues. V gave up 3 bases and J gave up 4 bases, with 13 bases separating them. CDR1 is SGDLS, CDR2 YYNGEE, per germline. CDR3 loop: CASSAGPPATGELFF. The CDR3 DNA reads TGTGCCAGCAGCGCGGGACCCCCGGCCACCGGGGAGCTGTTTTTT.

The chain has TRBV12-5 and TRBJ1-4, with D tentatively TRBD1 (6 bases). Trimming cost V 0 bases and J 15 bases, with 11 bases left between them. Germline CDR1 reads LGHNT; CDR2 reads FRNRAP. The CDR3 covers 12 residues. CDR3 nucleotides: TGTGCTAGTGGTTTGGTCCCTGGGACAATGTTTTTT. Protein sequence: CASGLVPGTMFF. The entire variable domain, with the rest obtained from reference TRBV12-5 and TRBJ1-4, is as follows: DARVTQTPRHKVTEMGQEVTMRCQPILGHNTVFWYRQTMMQGLELLAYFRNRAPLDDSGMPKDRFSAEMPDATLATLKIQPSEPRDSAVYFCASGLVPGTMFFGSGTQLSVL.

This chain links TRBV19 with TRBJ2-1; D is undetermined. Trimming removed 5 bases at V and 0 bases at J, with 8 bases between. The CDR3 runs to 14 residues. CDR1 and CDR2 from the germline V gene are LNHDA and SQIVND (reference sequence). The CDR3 loop is CASSPISSYNEQFF. The DNA for the CDR3 is TGTGCCAGTAGTCCTATTAGCTCCTACAATGAGCAGTTCTTC.

The chain employs TRBV7-2 and TRBJ2-3, with a possible D match to TRBD2 (5 bases). From germline, CDR1 is SGHTA and CDR2 FQGNSA. The CDR3 is made up of 14 amino acids. Trimming cost V 4 bases and J 0 bases, with 8 bases left between them. Here the CDR3 DNA reads TGTGCCAGCAGCTCTGGACTGAGCACAGATACGCAGTATTTT. Its protein product is CASSSGLSTDTQYF.

A few counts support this clone. In DNA, the CDR3 is TGTGCCAGCAGTGAGAGGGGACTAGCGGGGGCCACCTACGAGCAGTACTTC. It translates to CASSERGLAGATYEQYF. V usage is TRBV6-1 and J usage is TRBJ2-7, with 14 bases aligning to TRBD2. The CDR3 has 17 residues. The V and J ends lost 3 bases and 2 bases, in that order; junction bases with no gene match: 6. Germline V CDR1 and CDR2: MNHNS, SASEGT.

The chain is built from TRBV16 and TRBJ2-2; D not resolved. Germline loops: CDR1 KGHSY, CDR2 FQNENV. This CDR3 is built from 12 residues. The V end lost 4 bases, the J end lost 6 bases, and 6 bases lay between the germline ends. CDR3 residues: CASSLVSGELFF. In DNA, the CDR3 is TGTGCCAGCAGCCTCGTTTCCGGGGAGCTGTTTTTT.

This clone occurred once. The V call is TRBV5-4, the J call TRBJ1-4, with D unresolved. This CDR3 is 17 amino acids long. Per germline, CDR1 SGHNT and CDR2 YYREEE (reference sequence). V lost 3 bases to trimming and J lost 2 bases, with 17 bases between them. The CDR3 loop is CASSSDRSTRTNEKLFF. CDR3 sequence (DNA): TGTGCCAGCAGCTCAGATAGGTCGACCAGGACTAATGAAAAACTGTTTTTT.

This clone was seen only once. The chain couples TRBV5-1 to TRBJ2-3; D not resolved. CDR1 and CDR2 from the germline V gene are SGHRS and YFSETQ. The germline V and J ends were trimmed by 4 bases and 4 bases, with 16 bases remaining between them. CDR3 length equals 15 residues. As DNA, the CDR3 is TGCGCCAGCAGCCGTACCAGACCTGTTGCAGATACGCAGTATTTT. Its protein is CASSRTRPVADTQYF.

The chain couples TRBV27 to TRBJ1-1; D is undetermined. V lost 8 bases and J 3 bases, leaving 19 bases between the germline ends. Germline values: CDR1 MNHEY, CDR2 SMNVEV (reference sequence). The CDR3 spans 15 residues. The CDR3 sequence is CASPSVKALDTEAFF. CDR3 in DNA: TGTGCCAGCCCGTCGGTGAAAGCTTTGGACACTGAAGCTTTCTTT.